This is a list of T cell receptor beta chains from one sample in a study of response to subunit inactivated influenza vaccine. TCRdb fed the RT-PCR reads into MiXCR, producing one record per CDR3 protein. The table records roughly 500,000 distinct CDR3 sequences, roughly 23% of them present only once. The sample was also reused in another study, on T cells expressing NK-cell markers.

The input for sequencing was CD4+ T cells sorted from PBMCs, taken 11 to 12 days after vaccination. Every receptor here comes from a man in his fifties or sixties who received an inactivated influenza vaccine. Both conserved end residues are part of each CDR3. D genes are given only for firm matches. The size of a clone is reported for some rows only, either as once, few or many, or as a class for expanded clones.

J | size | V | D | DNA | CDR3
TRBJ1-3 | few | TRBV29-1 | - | TGCAGCGTTGAAACGGGAGGAAACACCATATATTTT | CSVETGGNTIYF
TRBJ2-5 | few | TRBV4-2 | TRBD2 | TGTGCCAGCAGCCAAGAGGTACTAGCGGGGGGACGAAAAGAGACCCAGTACTTC | CASSQEVLAGGRKETQYF
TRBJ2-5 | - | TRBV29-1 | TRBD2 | TGCAGCGTTGAAGGGCCCACGTCTAGCGGGAGGTTAGGGACCCAGTACTTC | CSVEGPTSSGRLGTQYF
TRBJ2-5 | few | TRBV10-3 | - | TGTGCCATCAGCCTAGGACACCGCCAAGAGACCCAGTACTTC | CAISLGHRQETQYF
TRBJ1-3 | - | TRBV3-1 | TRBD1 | TGTGCCAGCAGCCTGTATTCCGGGACAGATCTTCGAAACACCATATATTTT | CASSLYSGTDLRNTIYF
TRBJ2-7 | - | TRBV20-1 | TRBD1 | TGCAGTGCTAGGGGACAGACTTCCTACGAGCAGTACTTC | CSARGQTSYEQYF
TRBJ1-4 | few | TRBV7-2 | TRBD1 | TGTGCCAGCAGCTCGCAGGGGGGGGCTAATGAAAAACTGTTTTTT | CASSSQGGANEKLFF
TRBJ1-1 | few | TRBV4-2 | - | TGTGCCAGCAGCCAAGATTCCAGGTTGAACACTGAAGCTTTCTTT | CASSQDSRLNTEAFF
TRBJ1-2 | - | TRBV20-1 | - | TGCAGTGCTAGCAGATCCTCTCGCGGGGAGGGATATGGCTACACCTTC | CSASRSSRGEGYGYTF
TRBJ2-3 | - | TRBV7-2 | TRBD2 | TGTGCCAGCAGCTTAATACGGGGGGGCCGAGATACGCAGTATTTT | CASSLIRGGRDTQYF
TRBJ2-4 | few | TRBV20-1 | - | TGCAGTGCACAGGACAGCTTAGCCAAAAACATTCAGTACTTC | CSAQDSLAKNIQYF
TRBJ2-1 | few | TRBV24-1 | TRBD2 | TGTGCCACCAGTAAGACCGGGACTAACTACAATGAGCAGTTCTTC | CATSKTGTNYNEQFF
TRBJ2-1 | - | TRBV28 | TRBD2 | TGTGCCAGCATCGGGGGGGGGTCCTACAATGAGCAGTTCTTC | CASIGGGSYNEQFF
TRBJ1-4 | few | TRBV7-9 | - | TGTGCCAGCAGCGAAACATACGCTAATGAAAAACTGTTTTTT | CASSETYANEKLFF
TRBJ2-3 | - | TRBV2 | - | TGTGCCAGCTCCACCCTATGGAGGGTCGCCACAGATACGCAGTATTTT | CASSTLWRVATDTQYF
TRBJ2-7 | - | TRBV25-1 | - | TGTGCCAGCAGTGACCGGGGAAGGGCCTACGAGCAGTACTTC | CASSDRGRAYEQYF
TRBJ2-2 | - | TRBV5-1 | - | TGCGCCAGCAGCTTGGGGTCGGCAACCGGGGAGCTGTTTTTT | CASSLGSATGELFF
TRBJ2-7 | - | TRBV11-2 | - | TGTGCCAGCAGCTCAGTAGGATTTCCGCAGGTCGAGCAGTACTTC | CASSSVGFPQVEQYF